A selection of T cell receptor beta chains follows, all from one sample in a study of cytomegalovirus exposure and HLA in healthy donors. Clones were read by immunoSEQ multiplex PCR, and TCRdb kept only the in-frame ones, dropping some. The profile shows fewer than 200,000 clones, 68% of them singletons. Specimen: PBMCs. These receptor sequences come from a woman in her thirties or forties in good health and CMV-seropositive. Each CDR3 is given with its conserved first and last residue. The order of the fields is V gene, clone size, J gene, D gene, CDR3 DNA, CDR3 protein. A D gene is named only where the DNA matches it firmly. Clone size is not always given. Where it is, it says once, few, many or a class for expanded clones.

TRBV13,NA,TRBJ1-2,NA,TGTGCCAGCAGTGTAATGACGGGACTCTATGGCTACACCTTC,CASSVMTGLYGYTF
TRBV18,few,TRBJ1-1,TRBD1,TGTGCCAGCTCACCGCAGGGGGCAGGCACTGAAGCTTTCTTT,CASSPQGAGTEAFF
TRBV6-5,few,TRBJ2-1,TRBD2,TGTGCCAGCACTACTAGCGGCAATGAGCAGTTCTTC,CASTTSGNEQFF
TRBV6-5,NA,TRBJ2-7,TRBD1,TGTGCCAGCAGTGCGCAGGGGGTCGGAGGCGAGCAGTACTTC,CASSAQGVGGEQYF
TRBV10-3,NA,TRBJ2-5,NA,TGTGCCATCGGACTGGCAGGGGCAGAGACCCAGTACTTC,CAIGLAGAETQYF
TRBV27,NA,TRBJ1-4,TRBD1,TGTGCCAGCAGCCCAGGGGGTTACGCTAATGAAAAACTGTTTTTT,CASSPGGYANEKLFF
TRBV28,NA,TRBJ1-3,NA,TGTGCCAGCCAGGACACCTCTGGAAACACCATATATTTT,CASQDTSGNTIYF
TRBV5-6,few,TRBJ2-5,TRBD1,TGTGCCAGCAGCTTGTTAGAGGGGGCCGGTCGGGAGACCCAGTACTTC,CASSLLEGAGRETQYF
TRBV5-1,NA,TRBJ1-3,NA,TGCGCCAGCAGCTCGGGAGGGTTGGGCTCTGGAAACACCATATATTTT,CASSSGGLGSGNTIYF
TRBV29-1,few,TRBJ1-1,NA,TGCAGCGTTGTAGTGGCGGGATCTGAAGCTTTCTTT,CSVVVAGSEAFF
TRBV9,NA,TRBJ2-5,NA,TGTGCCAGCAGCGTTTATGGCGGGCCCCTTCAAGAGACCCAGTACTTC,CASSVYGGPLQETQYF
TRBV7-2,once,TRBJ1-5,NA,TGTGCCAGCAGCTTAGTCCCCCCGACAGTTAGCAATCAGCCCCAGCATTTT,CASSLVPPTVSNQPQHF
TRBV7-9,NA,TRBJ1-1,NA,TGTGCCAGCAGCTTAGTTCAGGGCCCGAGGCCCGCGAAAGCTTTCTTT,CASSLVQGPRPAKAFF
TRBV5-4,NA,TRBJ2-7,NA,TGTGCCAGCAGCTTGGGTTCAGAAAAGACCTACGAGCAGTACTTC,CASSLGSEKTYEQYF
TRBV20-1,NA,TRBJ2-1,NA,TGCAGTGCTAGAGTCAACAATGAGCAGTTCTTC,CSARVNNEQFF
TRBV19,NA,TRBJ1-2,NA,TGTGCCAGTAGCCAGGGACACCGCTATGGCTACACCTTC,CASSQGHRYGYTF
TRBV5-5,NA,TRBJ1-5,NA,TGTGCCAGCAGCTTGGGGCGGTTCTTTAGCAATCAGCCCCAGCATTTT,CASSLGRFFSNQPQHF
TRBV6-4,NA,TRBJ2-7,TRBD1,TGTGCCAGCAGTGAGAGACAGGGCCACGAGCAGTACTTC,CASSERQGHEQYF
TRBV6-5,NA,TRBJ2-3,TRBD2,TGTGCCAGCAGACGAGCTAGCGGGGGCACAGATACGCAGTATTTT,CASRRASGGTDTQYF
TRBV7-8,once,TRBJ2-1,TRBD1,TGTGCCAGCAGCTTAGGGGGGACAGGGGACAATGAGCAGTTCTTC,CASSLGGTGDNEQFF
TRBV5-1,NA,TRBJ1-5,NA,TGCGCCAGCAGCTTGGTTGCGGGGGCTAATCAGCCCCAGCATTTT,CASSLVAGANQPQHF
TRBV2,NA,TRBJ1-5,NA,TGTGCCAGCAGTGATGGCAGCAATCAGCCCCAGCATTTT,CASSDGSNQPQHF
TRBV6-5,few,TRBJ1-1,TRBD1,TGTGCCAGCACCCGGCGACCAGGGGGTAACACTGAAGCTTTCTTT,CASTRRPGGNTEAFF
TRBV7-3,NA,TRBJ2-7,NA,TGTGCCAGCAGCCCTTGGGCTAGCGAATGGGACGAGCAGTACTTC,CASSPWASEWDEQYF
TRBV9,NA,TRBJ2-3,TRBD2,TGTGCCAGCAGCCCCCGACTAGCGGGAGGCTCAGATACGCAGTATTTT,CASSPRLAGGSDTQYF
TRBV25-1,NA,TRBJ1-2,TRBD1,TGTGCCAGCAGTCTGCGGGACAGCTATGGCTACACCTTC,CASSLRDSYGYTF
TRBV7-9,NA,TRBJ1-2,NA,TGTGCCAGCAGCTTGGCGGGGGCCCTAAACTATGGCTACACCTTC,CASSLAGALNYGYTF
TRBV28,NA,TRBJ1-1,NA,TGTGCCAGCAGCCTGGCTAGGCGGAACACTGAAGCTTTCTTT,CASSLARRNTEAFF
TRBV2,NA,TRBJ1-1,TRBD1,TGTGCCAGCAGTGAGAGGGACAGGGGCGGGGAAGCTTTCTTT,CASSERDRGGEAFF
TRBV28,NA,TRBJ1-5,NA,TGTGCCAGCACACTTAGGACGGGGAATCGTAATCAGCCCCAGCATTTT,CASTLRTGNRNQPQHF
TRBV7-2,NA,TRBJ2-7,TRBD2,TGTGCCAGCAGCTTATCCCGGACTAGCGGGAGCGAAGAGCAGTACTTC,CASSLSRTSGSEEQYF
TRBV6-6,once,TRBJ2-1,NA,TGTGCCAGCTCCCCGGCGGTTGAGCAGTTCTTC,CASSPAVEQFF
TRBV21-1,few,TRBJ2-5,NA,TGTGCCAGCAGCCCGAACCTCCCCTGGACAGGGGAAGAGACCCAGTACTTC,CASSPNLPWTGEETQYF
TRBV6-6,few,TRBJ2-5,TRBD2,TGTGCCAGCAGTCGGACTAGCGGGAAAGAGACCCAGTACTTC,CASSRTSGKETQYF
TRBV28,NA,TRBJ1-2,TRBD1,TGTGCCAGCAGTAGACAGGGGGCTAACTATGGCTACCCCTTC,CASSRQGANYGYPF
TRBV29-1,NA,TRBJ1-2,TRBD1,TGCAGCGTTCGACAGGGATCTAACTATGGCTACACCTTC,CSVRQGSNYGYTF
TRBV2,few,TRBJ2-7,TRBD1,TGTGCCAGCAGTGCGGGGACAGGCTACGAGCAGTACTTC,CASSAGTGYEQYF
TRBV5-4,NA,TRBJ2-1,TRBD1,TGTGCCAGCAGCGTGGACAGGGTGACGGCCTACAATGAGCAGTTCTTC,CASSVDRVTAYNEQFF
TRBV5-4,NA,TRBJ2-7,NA,TGTGCCAGCAGCTTGGACGGGACAAGGGGGTACGAGCAGTACTTC,CASSLDGTRGYEQYF
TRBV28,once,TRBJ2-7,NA,TGTGCCAGCAGTCAGGGCCCGATAGGCGAGCAGCACTTC,CASSQGPIGEQHF
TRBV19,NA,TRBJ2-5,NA,TGTGCCAGTAGTATTTCCGGCGGGGAAGAGACCCAGTACTTC,CASSISGGEETQYF
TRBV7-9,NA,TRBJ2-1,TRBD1,TGTGCCAGCAGCTACCGAGGAGTAGGGGGCGTTAATGAGCAGTTCTTC,CASSYRGVGGVNEQFF
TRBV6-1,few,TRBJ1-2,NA,TGTGCCAGCTCCAGGGCTCCTAACTATGGCTACACCTTC,CASSRAPNYGYTF
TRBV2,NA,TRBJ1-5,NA,TGTGCCAGCAGTCTGCCCGTGGGGAGCAATCAGCCCCAGAATTTT,CASSLPVGSNQPQNF
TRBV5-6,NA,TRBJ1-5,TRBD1,TGTGCCAGCAGCGGCGACAGGGACCAGCCCCAGCATTTT,CASSGDRDQPQHF
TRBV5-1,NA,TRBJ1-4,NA,TGCGCCAGCAGCACCAGGCCGGGGGAAGGTGTGAAACTGTTTTTT,CASSTRPGEGVKLFF
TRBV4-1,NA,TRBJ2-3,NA,TGCGCCAGCAGCCAAGATGGGACAACAGATACGCAGTATTTT,CASSQDGTTDTQYF
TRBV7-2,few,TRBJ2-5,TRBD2,TGTGCCAGCAGCTCCCTAGCGGGGGGGCTACTAGAGACCCAGTACTTC,CASSSLAGGLLETQYF
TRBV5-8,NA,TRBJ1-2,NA,TGTGCCAGCAGCTTCGGGGGGCCAGGAGGCTACACCTTC,CASSFGGPGGYTF
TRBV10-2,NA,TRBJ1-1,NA,TGCGCCAGCAGTGAGTCGAGCTTTCAAGCTTTCTTT,CASSESSFQAFF
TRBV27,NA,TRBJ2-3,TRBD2,TGTGCCAGCAGCTCCTTGGGCGCGGGAGATTTTACAGATACGCAGTATTTT,CASSSLGAGDFTDTQYF
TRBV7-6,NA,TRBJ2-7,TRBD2,TGTGCCAGCAGCTTAGTACTAGCGGGAACCTACGAGCAGTACTTC,CASSLVLAGTYEQYF
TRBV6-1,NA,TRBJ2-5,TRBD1,TGTGCCAGCAGTACTACAGGGGGCTTCCAAGAGACCCAGTACTTC,CASSTTGGFQETQYF